This T cell receptor beta chain comes out of a study of cytomegalovirus exposure and HLA in healthy donors. It was with 60 Vbeta and 13 Jbeta primers that the PCR ran. Some clones are missing from TCRdb's copy, which holds only in-frame ones; the method was immunoSEQ multiplex PCR. With tens of thousands of clones in the sample, the ten largest clones hold around 3.6%. Points on this clone: Its antigen is unidentified.

The CDR3 extends over 18 amino acids. V lost 2 bases, J lost 4 bases, and 19 bases stayed unmatched. Germline V lookup: CDR1 GTSNPN, CDR2 SVGIG (reference sequence). Study observations and caveats: A later analysis reportedly found fewer N-insertions in an Asian-associated ancestry cluster than the approximately 700-donor mean. With DRB1 most and HLA-C fewest, TCR association rates differed between HLA loci in a later analysis. Within an earlier analysis, most TCR beta V segments proved productive either about 90% or about 30% of the time. It was shown in a later analysis that HLA-associated TCR beta chains were more clonally expanded than other, equally common chains.

The chain is built from TRBV30 and TRBJ1-2; 7 nucleotides line up with TRBD1. The sequence derives from a woman aged 18-29 years in good health and CMV-seronegative. Sequencing was performed on PBMCs. The CDR3 coding sequence is TGTGCCTGGAGTTTCCCCCCGGGACAGCTCTGGGGGCCCTATGGCTACACCTTC. It encodes CAWSFPPGQLWGPYGYTF.